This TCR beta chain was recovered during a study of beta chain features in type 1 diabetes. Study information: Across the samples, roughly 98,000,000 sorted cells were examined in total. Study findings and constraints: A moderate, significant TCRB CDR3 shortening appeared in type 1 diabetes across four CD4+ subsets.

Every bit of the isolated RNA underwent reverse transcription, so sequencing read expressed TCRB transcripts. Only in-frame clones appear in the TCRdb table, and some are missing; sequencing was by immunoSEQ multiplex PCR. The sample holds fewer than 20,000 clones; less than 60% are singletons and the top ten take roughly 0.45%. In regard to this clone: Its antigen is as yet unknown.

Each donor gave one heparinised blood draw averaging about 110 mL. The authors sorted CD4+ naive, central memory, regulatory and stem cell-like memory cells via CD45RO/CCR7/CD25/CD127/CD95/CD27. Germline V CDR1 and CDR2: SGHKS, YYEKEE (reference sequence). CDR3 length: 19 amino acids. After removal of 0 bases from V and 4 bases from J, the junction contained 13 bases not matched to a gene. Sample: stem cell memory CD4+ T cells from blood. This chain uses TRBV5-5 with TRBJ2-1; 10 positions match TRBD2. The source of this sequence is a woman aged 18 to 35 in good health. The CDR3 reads CASSLGLAGGPLLYNEQFF. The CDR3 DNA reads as TGTGCCAGCAGCTTGGGATTAGCGGGAGGCCCTCTACTTTACAATGAGCAGTTCTTC. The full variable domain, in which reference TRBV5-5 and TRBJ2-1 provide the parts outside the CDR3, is DAGVTQSPTHLIKTRGQQVTLRCSPISGHKSVSWYQQVLGQGPQFIFQYYEKEERGRGNFPDRFSARQFPNYSSELNVNALLLGDSALYLCASSLGLAGGPLLYNEQFFGPGTRLTVL.